This section outlines one T cell receptor (beta chain) sequence together with its context. The assay was immunoSEQ multiplex PCR, and TCRdb's table has in-frame clones only and misses some. The table has fewer than 150,000 clones, 70% to 90% seen once. The data belong to a study of cytomegalovirus exposure and HLA in healthy donors. The source material was PBMCs. This TCR was recovered from a man between 18 and 35 years old in good health and CMV-seropositive.

CDR3 protein: CASSTRGGSSETQYF. CDR3 DNA sequence: TGTGCCAGCAGCACGAGAGGTGGCAGCTCGGAGACCCAGTACTTC. V is TRBV13 and J is TRBJ2-5; no reliable D call. From germline, CDR1 is PRHDT and CDR2 FYEKMQ (reference sequence). The CDR3 has 15 residues. V dropped 5 bases and J dropped 5 bases, with 18 bases sitting between them. The full variable domain, rest sourced from reference TRBV13 and TRBJ2-5, is AAGVIQSPRHLIKEKRETATLKCYPIPRHDTVYWYQQGPGQDPQFLISFYEKMQSDKGSIPDRFSAQQFSDYHSELNMSSLELGDSALYFCASSTRGGSSETQYFGPGTRLLVL.